The 15 T cell receptor beta chains presented below share a single source sample, sequenced in a study of cytomegalovirus exposure and HLA in healthy donors. PCR primers comprised 60 Vbeta and 13 Jbeta primers. TCRdb's copy holds only in-frame clones and misses some; the assay was immunoSEQ multiplex PCR. The sample yields around 100,000 clones, approximately 70% seen once. The source material was PBMCs. All receptors derive from a woman in her twenties or thirties in good health and CMV-seronegative.

This rearrangement joins TRBV29-1 to TRBJ1-2; 9 nucleotides agree with TRBD1. The CDR3 is 12 residues long. V lost 4 bases, J lost 4 bases, and 1 base stayed unmatched. Germline V gives CDR1 SQVTM, CDR2 ANQGSEA. As DNA, the CDR3 is TGCAGCGTTGGACAGGGGGGCTATGGCTACACCTTC. Translating it yields CSVGQGGYGYTF.

The chain combines TRBV29-1 with TRBJ2-2; 7 nucleotides align to TRBD1. Per the germline V gene, CDR1 is SQVTM and CDR2 is ANQGSEA. This CDR3 contains 13 residues. V shed 4 bases and J 4 bases; nucleotides not matched to a gene: 3. CDR3: CSVGQGSTGELFF. Written as DNA, the CDR3 is TGCAGCGTTGGACAGGGTAGCACCGGGGAGCTGTTTTTT.

V gene TRBV5-1 combines with J gene TRBJ2-6, with D maybe TRBD2 (6 bases). Trimming shortened V by 4 bases and J by 2 bases, and 10 bases separated the two germline ends. CDR3 length equals 15 residues. CDR1 and CDR2 (germline): SGHRS, YFSETQ. CDR3 loop: CASSPLATGANVLTF. The CDR3 DNA reads TGCGCCAGCAGCCCCCTAGCGACTGGGGCCAACGTCCTGACTTTC.

The chain employs TRBV7-8 and TRBJ2-7, with no clear D. CDR1 and CDR2 from the germline V gene are SGHVS and FQNEAQ. The CDR3 is 12 residues long. Trimming shortened V by 6 bases and J by 4 bases, and 10 bases separated the two germline ends. CDR3: CASSSVRYEQYF. The CDR3 region has the DNA TGTGCCAGCAGTTCCGTTCGGTACGAGCAGTACTTC.

The chain uses TRBV5-1 and TRBJ2-2, with D perhaps TRBD1 (5 bases). The CDR3 runs to 15 residues. Per the germline V gene, CDR1 is SGHRS and CDR2 is YFSETQ. V was trimmed by 1 base and J by 3 bases, leaving 10 bases between them. CDR3 residues: CASSLSDRDTGELFF. In DNA form, the CDR3 reads TGCGCCAGCAGCTTGTCTGACAGAGACACCGGGGAGCTGTTTTTT.

The V call is TRBV30, the J call TRBJ2-1, with 9 positions matching TRBD1. The germline gives CDR1 GTSNPN, CDR2 SVGIG (reference sequence). The J segment lost 6 bases and the V segment lost 4 bases, leaving 7 bases of the junction unmatched. The CDR3 runs 14 residues. The CDR3 loop reads CAWNLGTGFNEQFF. The CDR3 DNA follows: TGTGCCTGGAATTTGGGGACAGGGTTCAATGAGCAGTTCTTC.

This chain connects TRBV7-9 to TRBJ1-3; 9 bases fit TRBD1. Germline V lookup: CDR1 SEHNR, CDR2 FQNEAQ (reference sequence). The CDR3 totals 15 residues. The trim removed 5 bases at V and 4 bases at J, leaving 6 bases unmatched. The CDR3 DNA follows: TGTGCCAGCAGCCTCGGGACAGGGCGGGGAAACACCATATATTTT. Residues: CASSLGTGRGNTIYF.

The chain couples TRBV25-1 to TRBJ2-3; the match to TRBD1 covers 7 bases. Germline V CDR1 and CDR2: MGHDK, SYGVNS. The trim removed 6 bases at V and 1 base at J, leaving 4 bases unmatched. This CDR3 comprises 14 residues. Written as DNA, the CDR3 is TGTGCCAGCAGGACAGGGCATGGCACAGATACGCAGTATTTT. Translating gives CASRTGHGTDTQYF. Full variable domain (rest looked up from reference TRBV25-1 and TRBJ2-3): EADIYQTPRYLVIGTGKKITLECSQTMGHDKMYWYQQDPGMELHLIHYSYGVNSTEKGDLSSESTVSRIRTEHFPLTLESARPSHTSQYLCASRTGHGTDTQYFGPGTRLTVL.

V is TRBV6-4 and J is TRBJ2-6, with D uncertain. V lost 3 bases and J lost 4, with 7 bases in between. The CDR3 runs to 14 residues. Germline CDR1 reads MRHNA; CDR2 reads SNTAGT. The CDR3 spells CASSETSGANVLTF. The CDR3 DNA reads TGTGCCAGCAGTGAAACATCCGGGGCCAACGTCCTGACTTTC.

The V and J genes are TRBV2 and TRBJ2-7; 9 bases are a match to TRBD1. Germline CDR1 reads SNHLY; CDR2 reads FYNNEI. V dropped 2 bases and J dropped 4; count of bases not matched to a gene: 9. The CDR3 is 16 residues long. This CDR3 is CASSEWVAGTGYEQYF. In DNA, the CDR3 is TGTGCCAGCAGTGAATGGGTAGCAGGGACAGGGTACGAGCAGTACTTC.

V gene TRBV28 combines with J gene TRBJ1-2, with TRBD1 matching 9 bases. Germline-derived CDR1 and CDR2 are MDHEN and SYDVKM. The junction had 11 bases not matched to a gene; V was cut back by 5 bases and J by 7 bases. The CDR3 contains 15 residues. This CDR3 reads CASSITPGQGCGYTF. The CDR3 DNA is TGTGCCAGCAGTATAACCCCGGGACAGGGCTGTGGCTACACCTTC.

V is TRBV6-5 and J is TRBJ1-2; TRBD1 matches 7 bases. The CDR3 sequence is 12 residues long. Germline V gene data show CDR1 as MNHEY and CDR2 as SVGAGI. V lost 4 bases and J lost 5; bases outside the gene matches: 1. CDR3 sequence reads: CASSSGQYGYTF. As DNA, the CDR3 is TGTGCCAGCAGTTCGGGACAGTATGGCTACACCTTC.

This clone was counted only a few times. The V and J genes are TRBV2 and TRBJ2-1, with D possibly TRBD1 on 5 matching bases. Per germline, CDR1 SNHLY and CDR2 FYNNEI. The CDR3 is 15 amino acids. V lost 8 bases and J 7 bases, leaving 21 bases between the germline ends. The CDR3 DNA follows: TGTGCCAGCTTAATGGTGGGGCTTCAAGATAATGAGCAGTTCTTC. It is translated as CASLMVGLQDNEQFF. The full variable domain, completed using reference TRBV2 and TRBJ2-1, is EPEVTQTPSHQVTQMGQEVILRCVPISNHLYFYWYRQILGQKVEFLVSFYNNEISEKSEIFDDQFSVERPDGSNFTLKIRSTKLEDSAMYFCASLMVGLQDNEQFFGPGTRLTVL.

This rearrangement joins TRBV11-1 to TRBJ1-1, with 7 bases matching TRBD1. J was trimmed by 3 bases and V by 3 bases; bases with no gene match: 19. Germline V gene data show CDR1 as SGHAT and CDR2 as FQDESV (reference sequence). CDR3 length: 19 amino acids. This CDR3 is CASSLIPQVQGVMDTEAFF. As DNA, the CDR3 is TGTGCCAGCAGCTTGATCCCTCAAGTTCAGGGGGTAATGGACACTGAAGCTTTCTTT.

CDR3 coding DNA: TGTGCCAGCTCTCAGACAGGGGGCGGTCAGCCCCAGCATTTT. It is translated as CASSQTGGGQPQHF. V and J are TRBV18 and TRBJ1-5; 10 nucleotides agree with TRBD1. This CDR3 has 14 amino acids. After removal of 6 bases from V and 6 bases from J, the junction contained 5 bases not matched to a gene. From germline, CDR1 is KGHSH and CDR2 LQKENI.